The sequence of this T cell receptor (beta chain) was determined in a study of T cells after yellow fever vaccination. Points from the study as a whole: Repertoires sorted by FACS could include abundant clonotypes that are contaminants from the bulk population. The booster response re-showed most primary clones: about 96% CD4, more than 70% CD8.

In its sample, this clonotype was seen many times. Its specificity is unknown. It was through 5'RACE template switching that TCR cDNA was made, with a universal primer site and UMIs added. TCRdb itself ran the 5' RACE reads through MiXCR, one entry per CDR3 protein. Of hundreds of thousands of distinct CDR3 sequences listed, roughly 4% are singletons. V shed 2 bases and J shed 4 bases, with 14 bases lying between them. This CDR3 is 16 amino acids long. The starting material was PBMCs, obtained on the day of the yellow fever booster vaccination. This sequence originates from a man between 18 and 35 years old who received the YFV17D yellow fever vaccine. This chain uses TRBV12-3 or TRBV12-4 with TRBJ2-2, with a weak D call TRBD2 (5 bases). The CDR3 spells CASSLNERVSTGELFF. The CDR3 nucleotides are TGTGCCAGCAGTTTAAATGAGAGGGTTAGCACCGGGGAGCTGTTTTTT.